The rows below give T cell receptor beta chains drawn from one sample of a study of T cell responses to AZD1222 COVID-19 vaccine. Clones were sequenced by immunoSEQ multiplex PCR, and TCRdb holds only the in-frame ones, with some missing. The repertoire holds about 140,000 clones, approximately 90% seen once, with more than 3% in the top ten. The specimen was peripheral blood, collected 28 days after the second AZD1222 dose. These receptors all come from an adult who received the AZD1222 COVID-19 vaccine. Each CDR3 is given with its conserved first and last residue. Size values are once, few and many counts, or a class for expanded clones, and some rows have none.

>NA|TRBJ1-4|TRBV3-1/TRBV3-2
CASSQEQQGFEKLFF
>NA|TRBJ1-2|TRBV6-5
CASSYSGGALGYTF
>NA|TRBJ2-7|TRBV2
CASRLLAGNVFEQYF
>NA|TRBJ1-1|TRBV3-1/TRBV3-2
CASTRGAGTEAFF
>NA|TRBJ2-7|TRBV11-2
CASSLNRGGGLEQYF
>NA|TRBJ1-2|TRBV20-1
CSPGGGYGYTF
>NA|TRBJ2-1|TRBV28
CASSLHTTQGEQFF
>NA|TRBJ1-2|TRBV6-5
CASSSTSALFRGYTF
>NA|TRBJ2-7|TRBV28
CASSLSGTGLYEQYF
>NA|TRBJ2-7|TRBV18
CASSSPRPPYEQYF
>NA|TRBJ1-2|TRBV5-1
CASSLAPQSYGYTF
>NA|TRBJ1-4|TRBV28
CASSLPATNEKLFF
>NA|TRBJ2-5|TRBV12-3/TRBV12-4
CASSLSEETQYF
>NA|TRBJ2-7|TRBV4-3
CASSQGGGPIDEQYF
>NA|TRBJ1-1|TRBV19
CASSNTNTEAFF
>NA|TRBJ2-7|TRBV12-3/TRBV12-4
CASSENRGYEQYF
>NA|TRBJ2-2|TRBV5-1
CASSSTGVPGELFF
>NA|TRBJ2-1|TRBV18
CASSPKRSYNEQFF
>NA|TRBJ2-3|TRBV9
CASSVELGIDTQYF
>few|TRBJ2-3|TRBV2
CASSLTSGTDTQYF
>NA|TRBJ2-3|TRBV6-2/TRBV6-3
CASSYPTRTSGGKDTQYF
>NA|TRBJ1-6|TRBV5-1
CASSLNDRGYNSPLHF
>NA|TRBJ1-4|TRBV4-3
CASSPGRGTEKLFF
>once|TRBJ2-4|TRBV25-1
CASSERQVGVSKNIQYF
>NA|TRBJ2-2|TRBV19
CASSISIDSPGELFF
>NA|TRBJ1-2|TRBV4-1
CASSQGYLTTRGYTF
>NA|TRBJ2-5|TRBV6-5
CASSGTGGQETQYF
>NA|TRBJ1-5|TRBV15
CATSIMTGAHQPQHF
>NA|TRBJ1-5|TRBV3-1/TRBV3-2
CASSQDSRGDQPQHF
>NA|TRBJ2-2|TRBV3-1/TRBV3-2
CASSELTGELFF
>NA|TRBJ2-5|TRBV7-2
CASSHPPDRGLGTQYF
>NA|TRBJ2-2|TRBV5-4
CASSSPIASGGVAGELFF
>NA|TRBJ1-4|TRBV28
CASSLGQGGREKLFF
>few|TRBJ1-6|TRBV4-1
CASSQLARGPKGSPLHF
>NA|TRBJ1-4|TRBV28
CATWNGLRKEKLFF
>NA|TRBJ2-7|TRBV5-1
CASSSPGQGTYEQYF
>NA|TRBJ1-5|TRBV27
CASSLLGADQPQHF
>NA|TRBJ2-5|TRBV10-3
CATSMTGTGGRQETQYF
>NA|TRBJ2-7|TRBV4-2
CASSQGAGGNYEQYF
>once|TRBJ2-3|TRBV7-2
CASSFKTADTQYF
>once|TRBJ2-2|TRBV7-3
CASSLGSGLLAGELFF